These 12 T cell receptor beta chains were sequenced from one sample in a study of CD8+CD57+ T cells in acquired aplastic anemia. Patients chosen for sequencing had CD8+CD57+ cells that had expanded, as shown by flow cytometry. TCR beta VDJ and CDR3 were profiled, and genomic DNA was the template. TCRdb itself ran the reads through MiXCR, one entry per CDR3 protein. Of 310,000 or so distinct CDR3 sequences in the sample, about three fifths were seen once. Specimen: sorted CD4+, CD8+, or CD8+CD57+ T cells (not recorded which) from PBMCs. Receptors originate from a human donor with aplastic anemia.

At least ten counts were recorded for this clonotype. The CDR3 reads CASSQVTGTGSHEQYF. The CDR3 bases are TGTGCCAGCAGCCAAGTAACAGGGACAGGGTCCCACGAGCAGTACTTC. The chain is built from TRBV4-2 and TRBJ2-7, with 9 bases that match TRBD1. J gave up 5 bases and V 1 base, and 9 bases lay outside the gene matches. CDR3 size: 16 residues. Germline loops: CDR1 LGHNA, CDR2 YNFKEQ.

In this sample, this clonotype turned up many times. The chain uses TRBV20-1 and TRBJ1-1; 7 bases match TRBD1. CDR3 length: 13 residues. Looked up from germline, CDR1 is DFQATT and CDR2 is SNEGSKA (reference sequence). The CDR3: CRGSNTGETEAFF. The CDR3 region has the DNA TGCAGGGGAAGTAATACAGGGGAGACTGAAGCTTTCTTT.

The rearrangement joins TRBV3-1 to TRBJ1-6; 8 bases align to TRBD1. CDR3 length equals 15 residues. Germline V lookup: CDR1 LGHDT, CDR2 YNNKEL (reference sequence). V trimming: 5 bases; J trimming: 7 bases; junction bases outside the gene matches: 7. This chain's CDR3 is CASSGQGPSNSPLHF. CDR3 sequence (DNA): TGTGCCAGCAGCGGACAGGGCCCGTCAAATTCACCCCTCCACTTT.

The rearrangement joins TRBV9 to TRBJ2-7; D may be TRBD1 or TRBD2 (5 bases each). V lost 4 bases, J lost 9 bases, and 20 bases lay in between. Germline V gene lookup returns CDR1 SGDLS and CDR2 YYNGEE. This CDR3 spans 14 amino acids. For the CDR3, the DNA is TGTGCCAGCAGCTTGTCCGGGGCTTCGGCGGGGCAGTACTTC. Protein sequence: CASSLSGASAGQYF. Variable domain in full (rest from reference TRBV9 and TRBJ2-7): DSGVTQTPKHLITATGQRVTLRCSPRSGDLSVYWYQQSLDQGLQFLIQYYNGEERAKGNILERFSAQQFPDLHSELNLSSLELGDSALYFCASSLSGASAGQYFGPGTRLTVT.

This clonotype was seen at least ten times. The chain is built from TRBV6-6 and TRBJ2-1; 9 nucleotides align to TRBD1. Germline V gene sequence: CDR1 MNHNY, CDR2 SVGAGI (reference sequence). Trimming removed 5 bases from V and 8 bases from J; junction bases left unmatched: 7. This CDR3 has 14 amino acids. CDR3 sequence: CASSRGTGNDEQFF. The CDR3 DNA reads as TGTGCCAGCAGTAGGGGGACAGGGAACGATGAGCAGTTCTTC.

The rearrangement links TRBV6-4 to TRBJ1-2; TRBD1 matches at 8 bases. This CDR3 has 15 residues. The trim removed 6 bases at V and 6 bases at J, leaving 12 bases unmatched. Germline CDR1 is MRHNA and CDR2 is SNTAGT. CDR3 protein: CASSLALDRDHGYTF. The CDR3 DNA reads TGTGCCAGCAGCCTGGCCCTGGACAGGGACCATGGCTACACCTTC.

Of note for this clonotype: Compared with germline, one end of the junction differs, possibly owing to a read error. This chain joins TRBV20-1 and TRBJ1-1; the match to TRBD1 covers 9 bases. The CDR3 loop spans 13 amino acids. Germline loops: CDR1 DFQATT, CDR2 SNEGSKA (reference sequence). CDR3: CSAYRGPSTEALF. CDR3 nucleotides: TGCAGTGCTTACAGGGGGCCGAGCACTGAAGCTCTCTTT.

This rearrangement joins TRBV12-3 or TRBV12-4 to TRBJ2-7; no reliable D call. Trimming cost V 6 bases and J 7 bases, with 19 bases left between them. This CDR3 spans 14 amino acids. The CDR3 here is CASSLTFGVGEQYF. DNA of the CDR3: TGTGCCAGCAGCTTAACGTTTGGGGTGGGGGAGCAGTACTTC.

V gene TRBV19 combines with J gene TRBJ1-6, with TRBD1 matching 7 bases. The CDR3 covers 15 residues. CDR1 is LNHDA, CDR2 SQIVND, per germline (reference sequence). With 7 bases clipped from V and 8 bases from J, the junction kept 11 bases outside the gene matches. CDR3: CASTETGDIDSPLHF. CDR3 nucleotides: TGTGCCAGTACCGAAACAGGGGATATTGATTCACCCCTCCACTTT.

This clonotype was observed many times. The chain combines TRBV19 with TRBJ2-7; perhaps TRBD2 as D (5 bases). The V end was cut by 5 bases, the J end by 3 bases, with 20 bases between. CDR3 length: 16 residues. CDR1 and CDR2 from the germline V gene are LNHDA and SQIVND (reference sequence). CDR3 sequence (DNA): TGTGCCAGTAGTTCCTTCGGTAGCGCCTTTTTCTACGAGCAGTACTTC. It encodes CASSSFGSAFFYEQYF. The whole variable domain, filled in from reference TRBV19 and TRBJ2-7, reads DGGITQSPKYLFRKEGQNVTLSCEQNLNHDAMYWYRQDPGQGLRLIYYSQIVNDFQKGDIAEGYSVSREKKESFPLTVTSAQKNPTAFYLCASSSFGSAFFYEQYFGPGTRLTVT.

This chain uses TRBV7-8 with TRBJ2-1; either TRBD1 or TRBD2 may supply D (5 bases each). The CDR3 loop spans 15 amino acids. Germline V gives CDR1 SGHVS, CDR2 FQNEAQ. With 3 bases removed from V and 10 bases from J, the gap between germline ends came to 19 bases. The CDR3, as DNA: TGTGCCAGCAGCTTGGGTAAGGGGAGATGGGGGGAGCAGTTCTTC. Translating it yields CASSLGKGRWGEQFF.

In nucleotides, the CDR3 is TGTGCCAGTAGAGCGCGGGGAGGCTCCTACAATGAGCAGTTCTTC. Protein: CASRARGGSYNEQFF. This sequence joins TRBV19 and TRBJ2-1; D possibly corresponds to TRBD2 (6 bases). The V and J ends lost 6 bases and 0 bases respectively, with 12 bases between them. The CDR3 contains 15 residues. Germline CDR1 LNHDA, CDR2 SQIVND (reference sequence).